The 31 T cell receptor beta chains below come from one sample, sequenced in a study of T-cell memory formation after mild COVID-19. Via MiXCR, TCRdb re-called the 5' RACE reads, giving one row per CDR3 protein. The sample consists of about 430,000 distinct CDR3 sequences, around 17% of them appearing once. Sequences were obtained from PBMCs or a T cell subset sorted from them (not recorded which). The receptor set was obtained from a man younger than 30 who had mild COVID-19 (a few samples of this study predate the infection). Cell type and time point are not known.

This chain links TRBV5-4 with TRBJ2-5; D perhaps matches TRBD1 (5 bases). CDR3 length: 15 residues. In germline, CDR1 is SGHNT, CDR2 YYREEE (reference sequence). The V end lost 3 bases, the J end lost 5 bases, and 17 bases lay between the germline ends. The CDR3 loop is CASSSRYSGYETQYF. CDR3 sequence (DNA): TGTGCCAGCAGCTCCCGATACTCAGGGTACGAGACCCAGTACTTC.

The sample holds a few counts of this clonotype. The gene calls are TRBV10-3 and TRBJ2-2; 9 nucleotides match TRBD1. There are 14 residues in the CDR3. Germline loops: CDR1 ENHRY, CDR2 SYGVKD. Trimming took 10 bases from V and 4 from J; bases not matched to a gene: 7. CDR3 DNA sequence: TGTGCCAGCGAACAGGGGGCGGGCACCGGGGAGCTGTTTTTT. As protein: CASEQGAGTGELFF.

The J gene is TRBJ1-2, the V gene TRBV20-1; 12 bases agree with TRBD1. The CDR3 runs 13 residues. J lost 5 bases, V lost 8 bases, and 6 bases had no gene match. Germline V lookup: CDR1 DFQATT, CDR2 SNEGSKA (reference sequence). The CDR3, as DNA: TGCAGTCGGGGACAGGGGGCGGGGTATGGCTACACCTTC. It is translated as CSRGQGAGYGYTF.

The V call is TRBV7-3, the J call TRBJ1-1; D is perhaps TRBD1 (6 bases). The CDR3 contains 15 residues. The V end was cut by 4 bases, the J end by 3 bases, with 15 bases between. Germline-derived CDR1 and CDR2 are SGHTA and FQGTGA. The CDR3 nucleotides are TGTGCCAGCAGCTCCCATCCAGGGGTTGACACTGAAGCTTTCTTT. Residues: CASSSHPGVDTEAFF.

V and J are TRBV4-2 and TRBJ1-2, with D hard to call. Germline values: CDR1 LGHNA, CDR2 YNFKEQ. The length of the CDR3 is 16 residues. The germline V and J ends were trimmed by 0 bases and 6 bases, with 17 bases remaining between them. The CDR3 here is CASSQDLALTLHGYTF. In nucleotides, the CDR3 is TGTGCCAGCAGCCAAGATCTTGCTCTGACCTTGCATGGCTACACCTTC.

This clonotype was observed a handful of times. The CDR3 loop reads CASSFLQGSSPLHF. DNA of the CDR3: TGTGCCAGCAGCTTTCTACAGGGTAGTTCACCCCTCCACTTT. This chain uses TRBV5-5 with TRBJ1-6, with D possibly being TRBD1 (6 bases). The CDR3 extends over 14 amino acids. Looked up from germline, CDR1 is SGHKS and CDR2 is YYEKEE (reference sequence). V lost 2 bases and J 9 bases, leaving 12 bases between the germline ends.

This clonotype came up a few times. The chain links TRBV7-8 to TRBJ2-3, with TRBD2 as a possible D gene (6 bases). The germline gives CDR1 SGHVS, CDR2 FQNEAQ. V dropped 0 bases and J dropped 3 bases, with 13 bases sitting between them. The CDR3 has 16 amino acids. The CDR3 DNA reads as TGTGCCAGCAGCTTAGCGGGCCGCGGGGAAACAGATACGCAGTATTTT. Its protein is CASSLAGRGETDTQYF. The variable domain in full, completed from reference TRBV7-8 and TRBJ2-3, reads GAGVSQSPRYKVAKRGQDVALRCDPISGHVSLFWYQQALGQGPEFLTYFQNEAQLDKSGLPSDRFFAERPEGSVSTLKIQRTQQEDSAVYLCASSLAGRGETDTQYFGPGTRLTVL.

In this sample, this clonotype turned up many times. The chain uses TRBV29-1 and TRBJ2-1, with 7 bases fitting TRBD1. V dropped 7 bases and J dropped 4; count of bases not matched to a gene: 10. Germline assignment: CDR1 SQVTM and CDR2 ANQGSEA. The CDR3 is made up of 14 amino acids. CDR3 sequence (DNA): TGCAGCGCGACCCAAGACAGGGTATACAATGAGCAGTTCTTC. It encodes CSATQDRVYNEQFF.

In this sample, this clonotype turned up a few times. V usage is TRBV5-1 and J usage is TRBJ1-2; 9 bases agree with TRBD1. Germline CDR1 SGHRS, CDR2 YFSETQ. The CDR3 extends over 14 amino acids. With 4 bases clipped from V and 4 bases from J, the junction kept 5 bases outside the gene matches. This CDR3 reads CASSEGQGGYGYTF. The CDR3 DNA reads TGCGCCAGCAGCGAGGGACAGGGCGGCTATGGCTACACCTTC.

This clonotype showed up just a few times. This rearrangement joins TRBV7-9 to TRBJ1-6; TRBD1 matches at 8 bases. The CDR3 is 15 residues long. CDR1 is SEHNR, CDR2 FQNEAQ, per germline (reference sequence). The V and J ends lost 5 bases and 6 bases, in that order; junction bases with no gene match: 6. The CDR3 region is CASSADRGSNSPLHF. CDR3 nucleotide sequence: TGTGCCAGCAGCGCCGACAGGGGATCTAATTCACCCCTCCACTTT.

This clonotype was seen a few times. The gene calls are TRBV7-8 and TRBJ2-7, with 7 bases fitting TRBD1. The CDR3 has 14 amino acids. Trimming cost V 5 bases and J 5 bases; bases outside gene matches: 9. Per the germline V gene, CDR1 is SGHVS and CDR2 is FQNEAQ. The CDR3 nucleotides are TGTGCCAGCAGCAGAGGAGACAGGGTGAACGAGCAGTACTTC. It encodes CASSRGDRVNEQYF.

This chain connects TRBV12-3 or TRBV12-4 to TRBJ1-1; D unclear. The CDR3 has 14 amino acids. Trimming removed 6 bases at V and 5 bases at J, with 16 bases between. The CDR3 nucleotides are TGTGCCAGCAGGGAAGGGATGGTCAAGACTGAAGCTTTCTTT. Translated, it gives CASREGMVKTEAFF.

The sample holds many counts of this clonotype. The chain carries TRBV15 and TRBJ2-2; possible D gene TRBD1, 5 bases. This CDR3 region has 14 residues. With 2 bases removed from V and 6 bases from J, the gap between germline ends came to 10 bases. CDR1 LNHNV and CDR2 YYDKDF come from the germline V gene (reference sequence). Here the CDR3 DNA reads TGTGCCACCAGCAGACAGGGAAGTGCCGGGGAGCTGTTTTTT. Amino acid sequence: CATSRQGSAGELFF.

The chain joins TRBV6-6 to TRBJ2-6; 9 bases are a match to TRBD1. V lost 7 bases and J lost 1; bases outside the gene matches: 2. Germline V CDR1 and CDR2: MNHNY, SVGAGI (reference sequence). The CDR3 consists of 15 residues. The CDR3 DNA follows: TGTGCCAGCATTGACAGGGGGTCTGGGGCCAACGTCCTGACTTTC. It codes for CASIDRGSGANVLTF.

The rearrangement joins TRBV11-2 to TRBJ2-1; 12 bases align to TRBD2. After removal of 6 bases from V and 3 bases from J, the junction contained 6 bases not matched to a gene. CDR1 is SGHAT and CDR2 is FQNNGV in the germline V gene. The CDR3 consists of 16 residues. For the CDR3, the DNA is TGTGCCAGCAGTCCTAGACTAGCGGGGGACTACAATGAGCAGTTCTTC. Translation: CASSPRLAGDYNEQFF.

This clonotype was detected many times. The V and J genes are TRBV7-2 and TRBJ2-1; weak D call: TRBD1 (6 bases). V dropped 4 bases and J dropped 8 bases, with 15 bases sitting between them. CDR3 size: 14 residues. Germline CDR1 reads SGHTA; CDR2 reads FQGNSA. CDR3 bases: TGTGCCAGCAGCTCCTTCAGGGCAGGGGATGAGCAGTTCTTC. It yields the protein CASSSFRAGDEQFF.

The CDR3 sequence is CASSYGAGKFNEQFF. CDR3 nucleotides: TGTGCCAGCAGTTACGGCGCTGGGAAATTCAATGAGCAGTTCTTC. This chain joins TRBV6-6 and TRBJ2-1; no definite D call. The CDR3 loop spans 15 amino acids. V was trimmed by 2 bases and J by 6 bases, leaving 14 bases between them. The germline V gene encodes CDR1 MNHNY and CDR2 SVGAGI (reference sequence).

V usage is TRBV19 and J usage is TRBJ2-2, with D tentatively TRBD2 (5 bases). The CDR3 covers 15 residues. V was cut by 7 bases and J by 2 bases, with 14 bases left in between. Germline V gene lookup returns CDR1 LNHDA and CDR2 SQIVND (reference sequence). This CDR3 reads CASTDPGGNTGELFF. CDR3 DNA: TGTGCCAGTACCGATCCAGGAGGTAACACCGGGGAGCTGTTTTTT. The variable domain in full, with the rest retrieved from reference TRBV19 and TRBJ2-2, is DGGITQSPKYLFRKEGQNVTLSCEQNLNHDAMYWYRQDPGQGLRLIYYSQIVNDFQKGDIAEGYSVSREKKESFPLTVTSAQKNPTAFYLCASTDPGGNTGELFFGEGSRLTVL.

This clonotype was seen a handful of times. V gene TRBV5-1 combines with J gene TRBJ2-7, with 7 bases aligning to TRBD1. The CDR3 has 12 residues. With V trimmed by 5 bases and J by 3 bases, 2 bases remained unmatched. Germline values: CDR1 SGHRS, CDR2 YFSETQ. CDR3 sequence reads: CASRGDSYEQYF. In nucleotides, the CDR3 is TGCGCCAGCAGGGGGGACAGCTACGAGCAGTACTTC. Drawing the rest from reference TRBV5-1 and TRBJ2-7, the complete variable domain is KAGVTQTPRYLIKTRGQQVTLSCSPISGHRSVSWYQQTPGQGLQFLFEYFSETQRNKGNFPGRFSGRQFSNSRSEMNVSTLELGDSALYLCASRGDSYEQYFGPGTRLTVT.

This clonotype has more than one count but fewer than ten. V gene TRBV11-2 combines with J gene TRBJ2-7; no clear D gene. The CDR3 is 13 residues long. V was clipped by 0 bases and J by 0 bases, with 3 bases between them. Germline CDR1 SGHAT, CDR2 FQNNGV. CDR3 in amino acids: CASSLEFSYEQYV. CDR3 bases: TGTGCCAGCAGCTTAGAATTCTCCTACGAGCAGTACGTC.

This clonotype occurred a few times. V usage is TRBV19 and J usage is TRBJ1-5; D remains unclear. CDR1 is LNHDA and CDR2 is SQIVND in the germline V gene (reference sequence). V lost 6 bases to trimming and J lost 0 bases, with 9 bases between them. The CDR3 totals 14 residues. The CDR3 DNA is TGTGCCAGTAGATGGTTTTATAGCAATCAGCCCCAGCATTTT. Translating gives CASRWFYSNQPQHF.

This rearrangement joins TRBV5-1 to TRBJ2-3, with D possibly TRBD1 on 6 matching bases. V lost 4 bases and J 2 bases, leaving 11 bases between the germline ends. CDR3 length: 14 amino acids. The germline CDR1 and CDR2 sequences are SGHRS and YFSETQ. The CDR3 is CASSHGTNTDTQYF. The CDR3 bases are TGCGCCAGCAGCCACGGGACAAACACAGATACGCAGTATTTT.

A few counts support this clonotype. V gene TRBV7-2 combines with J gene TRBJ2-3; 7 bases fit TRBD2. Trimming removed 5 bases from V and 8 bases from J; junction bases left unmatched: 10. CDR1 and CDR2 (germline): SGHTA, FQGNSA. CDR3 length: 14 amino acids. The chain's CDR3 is CASSLSGVVITQYF. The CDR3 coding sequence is TGTGCCAGCAGCCTCAGCGGGGTCGTGATTACGCAGTATTTT.

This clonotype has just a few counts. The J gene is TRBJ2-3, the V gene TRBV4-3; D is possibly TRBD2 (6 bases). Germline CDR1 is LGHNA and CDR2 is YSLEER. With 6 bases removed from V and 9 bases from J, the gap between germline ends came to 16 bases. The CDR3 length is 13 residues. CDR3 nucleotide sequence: TGCGCCAGCAGAGACCCCGCGGGATCCACGCAGTATTTT. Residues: CASRDPAGSTQYF.

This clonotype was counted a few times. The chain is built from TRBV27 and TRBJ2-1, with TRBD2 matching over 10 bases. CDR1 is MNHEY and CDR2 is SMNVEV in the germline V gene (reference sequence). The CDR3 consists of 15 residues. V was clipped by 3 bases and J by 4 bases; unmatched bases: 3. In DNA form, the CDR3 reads TGTGCCAGCAGTTTCGTAGCGGGGGGTTACAATGAGCAGTTCTTC. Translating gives CASSFVAGGYNEQFF.

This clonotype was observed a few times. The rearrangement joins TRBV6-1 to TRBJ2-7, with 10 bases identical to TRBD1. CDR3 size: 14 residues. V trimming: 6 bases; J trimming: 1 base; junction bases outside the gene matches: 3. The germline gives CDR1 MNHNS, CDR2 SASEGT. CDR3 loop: CASSVGQGSYEQYV. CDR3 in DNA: TGTGCCAGCAGCGTGGGACAGGGGTCCTACGAGCAGTACGTC.

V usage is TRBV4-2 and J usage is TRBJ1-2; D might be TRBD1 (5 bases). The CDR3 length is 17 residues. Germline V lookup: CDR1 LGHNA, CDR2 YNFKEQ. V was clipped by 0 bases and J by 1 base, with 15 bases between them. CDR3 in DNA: TGTGCCAGCAGCCAAGAGGTGGGGACCCTCCTTAACTATGGCTACACCTTC. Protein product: CASSQEVGTLLNYGYTF.

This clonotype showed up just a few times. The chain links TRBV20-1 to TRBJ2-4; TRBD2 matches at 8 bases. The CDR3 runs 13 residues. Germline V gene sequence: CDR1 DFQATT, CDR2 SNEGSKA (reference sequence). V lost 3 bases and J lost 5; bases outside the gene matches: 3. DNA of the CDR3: TGCAGTGCTAGGCGGGGGGTCCAAAACATTCAGTACTTC. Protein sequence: CSARRGVQNIQYF.

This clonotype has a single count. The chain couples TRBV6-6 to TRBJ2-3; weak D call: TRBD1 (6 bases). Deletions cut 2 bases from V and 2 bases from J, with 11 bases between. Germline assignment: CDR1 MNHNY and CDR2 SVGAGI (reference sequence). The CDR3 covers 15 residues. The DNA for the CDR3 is TGTGCCAGCAGTTACGGGACAAAGAACACAGATACGCAGTATTTT. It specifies CASSYGTKNTDTQYF.

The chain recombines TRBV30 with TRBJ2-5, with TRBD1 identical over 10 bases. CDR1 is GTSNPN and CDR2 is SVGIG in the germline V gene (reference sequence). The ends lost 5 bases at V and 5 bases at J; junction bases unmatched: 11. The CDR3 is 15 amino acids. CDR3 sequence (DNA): TGTGCCTGGCAGTTTGGGACAGGGGTTTGGGAGACCCAGTACTTC. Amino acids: CAWQFGTGVWETQYF.

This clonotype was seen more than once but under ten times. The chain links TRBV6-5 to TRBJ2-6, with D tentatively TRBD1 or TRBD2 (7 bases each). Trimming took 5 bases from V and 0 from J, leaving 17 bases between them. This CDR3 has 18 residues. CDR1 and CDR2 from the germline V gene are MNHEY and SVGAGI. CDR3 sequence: CASSIRGGSTSGANVLTF. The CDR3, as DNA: TGTGCCAGCAGTATCAGGGGGGGATCCACCTCTGGGGCCAACGTCCTGACTTTC.